The source of this T cell receptor (beta chain) is a study of T cell responses to AZD1222 COVID-19 vaccine. In germline, CDR1 is SGHAT, CDR2 FQDESV (reference sequence). The CDR3 totals 15 residues. Between the trimmed V and J ends, which lost 3 bases and 3 bases, there was a span of 13 bases. Sequencing used immunoSEQ multiplex PCR; TCRdb keeps in-frame clones, though not all of them. The table records 73,000 or so clones, around 89% of them present only once. This clone appeared once. This rearrangement joins TRBV11-1 to TRBJ2-3; tentatively, D is TRBD2 (5 bases). This sequence was found in an adult in good health. Specimen: peripheral blood, collected on day 0 of AZD1222 vaccination. The DNA of the CDR3 is TGTGCCAGCAGCTTCGACGGGAAGAGGACAGATACGCAGTATTTT. Residues: CASSFDGKRTDTQYF.